The 18 T cell receptor beta chains listed next were all sequenced from one sample in a study of cytomegalovirus exposure and HLA in healthy donors. Both 60 Vbeta primers and 13 Jbeta primers went into the PCR. The protocol was immunoSEQ multiplex PCR, while the TCRdb copy is restricted to in-frame clones and leaves out a portion. The sample gives fewer than 250,000 clones, 75% to 90% of which show up once; over 1% is in the top ten. Sample: PBMCs. The receptors were sampled from a man between 25 and 39 years old in good health and CMV-seronegative.

This chain joins TRBV6-4 and TRBJ2-5; 10 bases align to TRBD2. The germline V gene has CDR1 MRHNA and CDR2 SNTAGT. CDR3 length equals 17 residues. After removal of 2 bases from V and 2 bases from J, the junction contained 8 bases not matched to a gene. The CDR3 nucleotides are TGTGCCAGCAGTGACGTCGGAGGACTAGCGGAACAAGAGACCCAGTACTTC. It encodes CASSDVGGLAEQETQYF.

V gene TRBV6-6 combines with J gene TRBJ1-6, with 7 bases fitting TRBD1. With 7 bases clipped from V and 5 bases from J, the junction kept 11 bases outside the gene matches. The CDR3 sequence is 16 residues long. Germline CDR1 and CDR2: MNHNY and SVGAGI (reference sequence). The CDR3 region has the DNA TGTGCCAGCACCCGAGGGGGCCAGCCTAATAATTCACCCCTCCACTTT. Its translation is CASTRGGQPNNSPLHF.

V and J are TRBV27 and TRBJ2-7; weak D call: TRBD2 (6 bases). Germline values: CDR1 MNHEY, CDR2 SMNVEV (reference sequence). This CDR3 has 13 amino acids. Trimming pared 8 bases from V and 5 bases from J, leaving 16 bases between. The CDR3 DNA sequence: TGTGCCAGCTCGGGACTCCTGAGGGACGAGCAGTACTTC. Its translation: CASSGLLRDEQYF.

Note on this clone: Germline is not matched at one junction end, which may reflect a read error. This chain links TRBV7-9 with TRBJ1-2, with a possible D match to TRBD1 (5 bases). CDR3 size: 16 residues. The germline V gene encodes CDR1 SEHNR and CDR2 FQNEAQ (reference sequence). CDR3 bases: TGTTCCAGCAGTCCAAGGGGTGACAGATCTAACTATGGCTACACCTTC. Its translation: CSSSPRGDRSNYGYTF.

The chain carries TRBV28 and TRBJ2-7, with 14 positions matching TRBD2. CDR1 is MDHEN and CDR2 is SYDVKM in the germline V gene. Trimming took 8 bases from V and 6 from J; bases not matched to a gene: 15. This CDR3 contains 17 residues. CDR3 bases: TGTGCCAGCGCCGGGACCGGACTAGCGGGAGGCTCTCGCGAGCAGTACTTC. As protein: CASAGTGLAGGSREQYF.

The chain recombines TRBV21-1 with TRBJ2-7; TRBD2, the table's D call, was not compared with the DNA. TRBV21-1 is described as a pseudogene. The CDR3 contains 16 residues. CDR3 nucleotide sequence: TGTGCCAGCAGCACCCCGACTAGCGGGGACTCCTACGAGCAGTACTTC. It codes for CASSTPTSGDSYEQYF.

The chain has TRBV5-6 and TRBJ2-5, with a tentative D call TRBD1 (5 bases). CDR3 length equals 14 residues. Germline V gene lookup returns CDR1 SGHDT and CDR2 YYEEEE. Trimming cost V 4 bases and J 2 bases, with 12 bases left between them. CDR3 nucleotide sequence: TGTGCCAGCAGCAGGGGCCAAGTTCAAGAGACCCAGTACTTC. This translates into CASSRGQVQETQYF.

The chain has TRBV6-5 and TRBJ2-2, with D tentatively TRBD1 (6 bases). The germline V gene encodes CDR1 MNHEY and CDR2 SVGAGI. The CDR3 covers 11 residues. V was pared by 8 bases and J by 11 bases, with 12 bases between. In DNA, the CDR3 is TGTGCCAGCCACGGACAGACAGAGCTGTTTTTT. Translated, it gives CASHGQTELFF.

With regard to this clone: Germline is not matched at one junction end, which may reflect a read error. This chain uses TRBV27 with TRBJ2-6, with D tentatively TRBD1 (5 bases). The CDR3 totals 17 residues. Germline CDR1 and CDR2: MNHEY and SMNVEV (reference sequence). The CDR3 reads CASSLDRRRSGANGLTF. CDR3 sequence (DNA): TGTGCCAGCAGTTTAGACAGACGGAGATCTGGGGCCAACGGCCTGACTTTC.

CDR3 residues: CASSLFRGRSGNTIYF. CDR3 sequence (DNA): TGTGCCAGCAGCTTATTCAGGGGGCGATCTGGAAACACCATATATTTT. The rearrangement joins TRBV11-2 to TRBJ1-3, with 8 bases that match TRBD1. Trimming took 2 bases from V and 1 from J; bases not matched to a gene: 4. Germline CDR1 is SGHAT and CDR2 is FQNNGV. The CDR3 is 16 amino acids.

The chain uses TRBV7-9 and TRBJ1-4; D call uncertain. The CDR3 extends over 13 amino acids. V was pared by 9 bases and J by 0 bases, with 8 bases between. Germline-derived CDR1 and CDR2 are SEHNR and FQNEAQ (reference sequence). CDR3 bases: TGTGCCAGTTCCCTTGCAACTAATGAAAAACTGTTTTTT. It encodes CASSLATNEKLFF.

The chain combines TRBV2 with TRBJ2-5; 8 bases line up with TRBD1. Germline V gene data show CDR1 as SNHLY and CDR2 as FYNNEI. The CDR3 is 15 residues long. V was pared by 3 bases and J by 1 base, with 4 bases of the junction left unmatched. CDR3 coding DNA: TGTGCCAGCAGTGATAGCGGACAGGGCCAAGAGACCCAGTACTTC. It codes for CASSDSGQGQETQYF.

The chain carries TRBV19 and TRBJ1-1; D unclear. Trimming took off 9 bases at V and 0 bases at J, with 11 bases between the two ends. CDR3 size: 13 residues. Germline loops: CDR1 LNHDA, CDR2 SQIVND (reference sequence). The CDR3, as DNA: TGTGCCAGCAAATTTAGCATGAACACTGAAGCTTTCTTT. Translation: CASKFSMNTEAFF.

V usage is TRBV6-6 and J usage is TRBJ1-5; maybe TRBD1 (6 bases). CDR3 length: 15 residues. Germline V gene sequence: CDR1 MNHNY, CDR2 SVGAGI (reference sequence). The V gene lost 3 bases and the J gene lost 1 base, with 10 bases spanning the gap. The CDR3 nucleotides are TGTGCCAGCAGTTATCAGGGGTCCAGCAATCAGCCCCAGCATTTT. It codes for CASSYQGSSNQPQHF.

This chain connects TRBV9 to TRBJ1-1; D is ambiguous. Germline CDR1 is SGDLS and CDR2 is YYNGEE. This CDR3 contains 14 residues. V gave up 0 bases and J gave up 2 bases, with 8 bases separating them. CDR3 in amino acids: CASSVGAGNTEAFF. The CDR3 region has the DNA TGTGCCAGCAGCGTAGGCGCAGGTAACACTGAAGCTTTCTTT.

The CDR3, as DNA: TGTGCCAGCCCGGGACAAAGCACTGAAGCTTTCTTT. Its protein product is CASPGQSTEAFF. The chain joins TRBV2 to TRBJ1-1, with D tentatively TRBD1 (6 bases). The CDR3 totals 12 residues. Germline assignment: CDR1 SNHLY and CDR2 FYNNEI. V lost 8 bases to trimming and J lost 4 bases, with 11 bases between them.

The V gene is TRBV7-9, the J gene TRBJ1-1, with D perhaps TRBD1 (6 bases). Per germline, CDR1 SEHNR and CDR2 FQNEAQ (reference sequence). The V and J ends lost 0 bases and 7 bases respectively, with 15 bases between them. The CDR3 covers 15 residues. CDR3 amino acids: CASSLAGGGSGEAFF. The CDR3 region has the DNA TGTGCCAGCAGCTTAGCAGGGGGGGGGAGCGGTGAAGCTTTCTTT.

The chain joins TRBV11-3 to TRBJ1-4; TRBD1 is a possible D gene (5 bases). From germline, CDR1 is SGHNT and CDR2 YENEEA. The germline V and J ends were trimmed by 8 bases and 8 bases, with 18 bases remaining between them. This CDR3 has 14 residues. CDR3 sequence: CASRTMKMEEKLFF. CDR3 nucleotides: TGTGCCAGCCGGACAATGAAAATGGAGGAAAAACTGTTTTTT.